This entry lists 29 T cell receptor beta chains sequenced from one sample in a study of regulatory T cells in long-lasting Graves disease (dated by TCRdb to the early 2020s). The library was obtained by multiplex PCR. Sequencing relied on an Illumina HiSeq 4000. iRepertoire HTBI primers and Arm-PCR amplification of CDR3 regions were used to construct TCR beta libraries. TCRdb reprocessed the public reads (quality trimming at Q25 with fastp, clone calling with MiXCR) and kept in-frame beta chains. Here each entry gathers all rows of one CDR3 protein and keeps the most common genes and DNA. This sample holds 370,000 or so distinct CDR3 sequences; 15% to 20% were observed only once. The ten largest clones capture roughly 21% of the sample. In the paper's terms, the time point label means: newly diagnosed GD, antithyroid drugs for less than 3 months. For both TCR sequencing and RNA sequencing, RNA was extracted from PBMCs in TRIzol.

These data also formed part of another study, on T cells in Graves' hyperthyroidism and ophthalmopathy.

This material consisted of peripheral blood mononuclear cells (PBMCs), taken at new diagnosis, from a patient treated with antithyroid drugs. Every receptor here comes from a woman aged 18-29 years with Graves disease. Donor details come from another sample of the same person, matched by shared clones.

This clonotype was counted only a few times. The rearrangement uses TRBV19 and TRBJ2-1, with a weak D call TRBD2 (6 bases). Germline V CDR1 and CDR2: LNHDA, SQIVND (reference sequence). This CDR3 is built from 14 residues. The V gene lost 3 bases and the J gene lost 1 base, with 7 bases spanning the gap. The CDR3 region is CASSILASYNEQFF. The CDR3, as DNA: TGTGCCAGTAGTATTCTAGCGTCCTACAATGAGCAGTTCTTC. The variable domain in full, completed from reference TRBV19 and TRBJ2-1, reads DGGITQSPKYLFRKEGQNVTLSCEQNLNHDAMYWYRQDPGQGLRLIYYSQIVNDFQKGDIAEGYSVSREKKESFPLTVTSAQKNPTAFYLCASSILASYNEQFFGPGTRLTVL.

J is TRBJ2-5 and V is TRBV11-2; D gene ambiguous. Germline CDR1 SGHAT, CDR2 FQNNGV. The CDR3 spans 14 residues. V lost 6 bases and J 1 base, leaving 12 bases between the germline ends. CDR3 in amino acids: CASSDGVFQETQYF. Here the CDR3 DNA reads TGTGCCAGCAGTGATGGGGTGTTCCAAGAGACCCAGTACTTC.

This clonotype was seen repeatedly, ten times or more. The chain joins TRBV30 to TRBJ1-1; no reliable D call. The CDR3 has 12 residues. Trimming stripped 4 bases from V and 3 bases from J, with 9 bases between. Per germline, CDR1 GTSNPN and CDR2 SVGIG (reference sequence). The CDR3, as DNA: TGTGCCTGGAACGTGGGTCACACTGAAGCTTTCTTT. This sequence encodes CAWNVGHTEAFF.

The DNA of the CDR3 is TGCAGTGCACTTATACAGGGAGGCAATCAGCCCCAGCATTTT. This codes for CSALIQGGNQPQHF. V is TRBV20-1 and J is TRBJ1-5, with D tentatively TRBD1 (6 bases). V shed 6 bases and J shed 2 bases, with 14 bases lying between them. This CDR3 contains 14 residues. Germline V gene sequence: CDR1 DFQATT, CDR2 SNEGSKA (reference sequence).

The rearrangement links TRBV11-2 to TRBJ2-5; a possible D gene is TRBD1 (6 bases). The germline V gene encodes CDR1 SGHAT and CDR2 FQNNGV. The CDR3 contains 14 residues. The V end lost 4 bases, the J end lost 9 bases, and 18 bases lay between the germline ends. The CDR3 here is CASSSGQGLEAQYF. As DNA, the CDR3 is TGTGCCAGCAGCTCGGGACAAGGCCTGGAGGCCCAGTACTTC.

A remark on this clonotype: A single base separates this from a much larger clone, so it may be a read error. CDR3 sequence: CASSQEWEGAYSETQYF. In DNA, the CDR3 is TGTGCCAGCAGCCAAGAGTGGGAGGGGGCCTATTCGGAGACCCAGTACTTC. The chain combines TRBV3-1 with TRBJ2-5; either TRBD1 or TRBD2 may supply D (7 bases each). Trimming left V 0 bases short and J 5 bases short, with 19 bases between. The germline V gene has CDR1 LGHDT and CDR2 YNNKEL (reference sequence). CDR3 length: 17 residues.

The V and J genes are TRBV28 and TRBJ1-2; D is unclear. Trimming cost V 5 bases and J 5 bases, with 15 bases left between them. The germline V gene encodes CDR1 MDHEN and CDR2 SYDVKM. The CDR3 is made up of 14 amino acids. CDR3 DNA sequence: TGTGCCAGCAGTCCTTTGATCCGGGCGTATGGCTACACCTTC. Translating it yields CASSPLIRAYGYTF.

This clonotype was observed many times. The chain uses TRBV6-5 and TRBJ2-3, with 13 bases aligning to TRBD2. From germline, CDR1 is MNHEY and CDR2 SVGAGI. This CDR3 region has 18 residues. The V and J ends lost 1 base and 4 bases, in that order; junction bases with no gene match: 8. The CDR3 sequence is CASSYWTSGRRVPDTQYF. For the CDR3, the DNA is TGTGCCAGCAGTTACTGGACTAGCGGGAGAAGGGTCCCAGATACGCAGTATTTT.

This clonotype was counted between two and nine times. The gene calls are TRBV28 and TRBJ1-6; D gene uncertain. The CDR3 is 14 amino acids. Germline CDR1 MDHEN, CDR2 SYDVKM. The germline V and J ends were trimmed by 4 bases and 14 bases, with 18 bases remaining between them. The CDR3 nucleotides read TGTGCCAGCAGTTCCTTAGTTCCCCCGCAATCCCTCCACTTT. Protein product: CASSSLVPPQSLHF.

This clonotype was observed at least ten times. The rearrangement joins TRBV28 to TRBJ2-3, with D perhaps matching TRBD2 (5 bases). CDR1 MDHEN and CDR2 SYDVKM come from the germline V gene. This CDR3 contains 13 residues. Trimming took 6 bases from V and 0 from J, leaving 7 bases between them. CDR3 loop: CASRGGSTDTQYF. The DNA for the CDR3 is TGTGCCAGCAGGGGCGGGAGCACAGATACGCAGTATTTT.

This clonotype was picked up a small number of times. The genes are TRBV28 and TRBJ1-6; TRBD1 matches 9 bases. V lost 6 bases to trimming and J lost 6 bases; unmatched junction nucleotides: 6. The germline V gene has CDR1 MDHEN and CDR2 SYDVKM. This CDR3 region has 15 residues. The CDR3 spells CASSTPGQGNSPLHF. CDR3 nucleotides: TGTGCCAGCAGCACACCGGGACAGGGTAATTCACCCCTCCACTTT.

This clonotype was picked up many times. The genes are TRBV9 and TRBJ2-1, with D perhaps TRBD1 (5 bases). This CDR3 has 14 residues. Germline V CDR1 and CDR2: SGDLS, YYNGEE. V was pared by 0 bases and J by 8 bases, with 12 bases between. This CDR3 reads CASSVGGPRDEQFF. The DNA of the CDR3 is TGTGCCAGCAGCGTAGGTGGGCCCAGGGATGAGCAGTTCTTC.

The CDR3 nucleotides are TGTGCCAGCAGCCTTGGACAGACATGGACCTACAATGAGCAGTTCTTC. Encoded protein: CASSLGQTWTYNEQFF. The V gene is TRBV12-3 or TRBV12-4, the J gene TRBJ2-1; perhaps TRBD1 as D (6 bases). V was trimmed by 6 bases and J by 2 bases, leaving 17 bases between them. The CDR3 runs to 16 residues.

The chain recombines TRBV10-3 with TRBJ1-2, with D perhaps matching TRBD1 (5 bases). This CDR3 region has 16 residues. Trimming pared 2 bases from V and 0 bases from J, leaving 13 bases between. Germline loops: CDR1 ENHRY, CDR2 SYGVKD. The CDR3 loop is CAISEAGRASNYGYTF. In DNA, the CDR3 is TGTGCCATCAGTGAGGCCGGCAGGGCGTCTAACTATGGCTACACCTTC.

This clonotype showed up many times. V and J are TRBV2 and TRBJ1-5; 8 bases are shared with TRBD1. V was clipped by 6 bases and J by 1 base; unmatched bases: 5. Germline loops: CDR1 SNHLY, CDR2 FYNNEI. The CDR3 sequence is 15 residues long. In nucleotides, the CDR3 is TGTGCCAGCAGCGCCGGACAGGGAAGCAATCAGCCCCAGCATTTT. It yields the protein CASSAGQGSNQPQHF.

This clonotype was observed a few times. This chain uses TRBV19 with TRBJ2-4, with 11 bases matching TRBD2. The CDR3 spans 13 residues. V was clipped by 6 bases and J by 8 bases; unmatched bases: 3. Germline V gene sequence: CDR1 LNHDA, CDR2 SQIVND (reference sequence). CDR3 amino acids: CASRRTSGYIQYF. The CDR3 DNA is TGTGCCAGTAGGCGGACTAGCGGGTACATTCAGTACTTC.

This clonotype was observed at least ten times. The V and J genes are TRBV3-1 and TRBJ2-2; possibly TRBD1 for D (5 bases). Trimming cost V 4 bases and J 4 bases, with 16 bases left between them. This CDR3 spans 16 amino acids. Germline assignment: CDR1 LGHDT and CDR2 YNNKEL (reference sequence). This CDR3 reads CASSPTGWRSTGELFF. As DNA, the CDR3 is TGTGCCAGCAGCCCTACAGGTTGGCGGAGCACCGGGGAGCTGTTTTTT.

This clonotype was counted between two and nine times. J is TRBJ2-7 and V is TRBV20-1, with 9 bases identical to TRBD1. This CDR3 has 15 residues. Germline assignment: CDR1 DFQATT and CDR2 SNEGSKA (reference sequence). V trimming: 5 bases; J trimming: 2 bases; junction bases outside the gene matches: 10. CDR3 DNA: TGCAGTGCTGGAAAGGGGGGACAGGGCACCTACGAGCAGTACTTC. Translated, it gives CSAGKGGQGTYEQYF.

This clonotype was recorded many times. The genes are TRBV16 and TRBJ2-3, with D possibly being TRBD1 (5 bases). V shed 1 base and J shed 0 bases, with 8 bases lying between them. There are 15 residues in the CDR3. From germline, CDR1 is KGHSY and CDR2 FQNENV. The CDR3 DNA reads as TGTGCCAGCAGCCAATTCAGGGCCAGCACAGATACGCAGTATTTT. Its translation: CASSQFRASTDTQYF.

This clonotype was found many times. CDR3 sequence reads: CASSVNMNTEAFF. The CDR3 nucleotides are TGCGCCAGCAGCGTGAACATGAACACTGAAGCTTTCTTT. The genes are TRBV5-1 and TRBJ1-1; no clear D gene. V was cut by 4 bases and J by 0 bases, with 7 bases left in between. The CDR3 consists of 13 residues. Per germline, CDR1 SGHRS and CDR2 YFSETQ.

This clonotype was counted ten times or more. V is TRBV2 and J is TRBJ1-6; no clear D gene. V was shortened by 3 bases and J by 9 bases, with 12 bases between the two germline ends. This CDR3 spans 14 amino acids. Germline assignment: CDR1 SNHLY and CDR2 FYNNEI. Here the CDR3 DNA reads TGTGCCAGCAGTGACAGAGGAGCGGTTTCACCCCTCCACTTT. Its protein product is CASSDRGAVSPLHF.

This clonotype turned up a few times. The chain recombines TRBV30 with TRBJ2-2; 10 bases are shared with TRBD1. CDR3 size: 14 residues. Looked up from germline, CDR1 is GTSNPN and CDR2 is SVGIG (reference sequence). The CDR3 loop is CAYSGTGVTGELFF. The CDR3 DNA reads TGTGCTTATTCTGGGACAGGGGTCACCGGGGAGCTGTTTTTT.

The table lists this clonotype with a few counts. The gene calls are TRBV20-1 and TRBJ2-1, with D perhaps matching TRBD1 (6 bases). Between the trimmed V and J ends, which lost 1 base and 1 base, there was a span of 11 bases. This CDR3 region has 15 residues. Germline CDR1 reads DFQATT; CDR2 reads SNEGSKA (reference sequence). CDR3 sequence reads: CSARGGLLSYNEQFF. The CDR3 DNA reads TGCAGTGCTAGAGGGGGGCTCCTATCCTACAATGAGCAGTTCTTC.

This clonotype was detected ten times or more. This chain links TRBV11-2 with TRBJ2-7; a weak D match, TRBD1 (6 bases). The V end was cut by 2 bases, the J end by 2 bases, with 10 bases between. In germline, CDR1 is SGHAT, CDR2 FQNNGV. There are 14 residues in the CDR3. For the CDR3, the DNA is TGTGCCAGCAGCTTAAGGGACACCGCCTACGAGCAGTACTTC. Translating gives CASSLRDTAYEQYF.

This clonotype appeared many times. This chain joins TRBV18 and TRBJ2-3; TRBD2 might be the D (5 bases). Germline CDR1 reads KGHSH; CDR2 reads LQKENI. V gave up 2 bases and J gave up 0 bases, with 6 bases separating them. The CDR3 is made up of 14 amino acids. This CDR3 is CASSPEGSTDTQYF. CDR3 bases: TGTGCCAGCTCACCAGAGGGAAGCACAGATACGCAGTATTTT. Combining the CDR3 with reference TRBV18 and TRBJ2-3 gives the whole variable domain NAGVMQNPRHLVRRRGQEARLRCSPMKGHSHVYWYRQLPEEGLKFMVYLQKENIIDESGMPKERFSAEFPKEGPSILRIQQVVRGDSAAYFCASSPEGSTDTQYFGPGTRLTVL.

This clonotype was found a few times. The chain employs TRBV12-3 or TRBV12-4 and TRBJ2-6; D ambiguous. Trimming took off 8 bases at V and 2 bases at J, with 10 bases between the two ends. CDR3 size: 14 residues. DNA of the CDR3: TGTGCCAGCGCCCAGTCTACTGGGGCCAACGTCCTGACTTTC. Its translation: CASAQSTGANVLTF.

The rearrangement uses TRBV5-1 and TRBJ1-4; D possibly corresponds to TRBD1 (6 bases). V was cut by 0 bases and J by 8 bases, with 17 bases left in between. The CDR3 totals 16 residues. Germline V lookup: CDR1 SGHRS, CDR2 YFSETQ. The CDR3 nucleotides read TGCGCCAGCAGCTTGGAGGCCTACCAACAGGGAGAAAAACTGTTTTTT. This translates into CASSLEAYQQGEKLFF.

This clonotype was recorded many times. The chain recombines TRBV20-1 with TRBJ2-7, with D hard to call. The CDR3 loop spans 13 amino acids. V was trimmed by 3 bases and J by 0 bases, leaving 9 bases between them. Germline V gene sequence: CDR1 DFQATT, CDR2 SNEGSKA (reference sequence). As DNA, the CDR3 is TGCAGTGCTAGGCGTGAGAGCTCCTACGAGCAGTACTTC. Translated: CSARRESSYEQYF.

The chain combines TRBV19 with TRBJ2-1; TRBD2 matches 8 bases. V was pared by 3 bases and J by 3 bases, with 4 bases of the junction left unmatched. Per germline, CDR1 LNHDA and CDR2 SQIVND (reference sequence). CDR3 size: 15 residues. CDR3 sequence (DNA): TGTGCCAGTAGTATCACGGCGGGAGGCTACAATGAGCAGTTCTTC. Its translation: CASSITAGGYNEQFF.